One TCR beta chain is described in this entry. The data were taken from a study of blood T cell repertoires in COVID-19. Data came from immunoSEQ multiplex PCR; TCRdb stores just in-frame clones and leaves some out. The sample consists of more than 400,000 clones, roughly 88% of them appearing once. After removal of 3 bases from V and 0 bases from J, the junction contained 8 bases not matched to a gene. The CDR3 spans 16 residues. The germline V gene has CDR1 SGHRS and CDR2 YFSETQ. V and J are TRBV5-1 and TRBJ1-1; TRBD1 agrees at 7 bases. The sample comprised peripheral blood. This TCR was sampled from a human donor in a cohort sampled during active COVID-19. Written as DNA, the CDR3 is TGCGCCAGCAGCTCGGGAACAGGGGCCATGAACACTGAAGCTTTCTTT. As protein: CASSSGTGAMNTEAFF.